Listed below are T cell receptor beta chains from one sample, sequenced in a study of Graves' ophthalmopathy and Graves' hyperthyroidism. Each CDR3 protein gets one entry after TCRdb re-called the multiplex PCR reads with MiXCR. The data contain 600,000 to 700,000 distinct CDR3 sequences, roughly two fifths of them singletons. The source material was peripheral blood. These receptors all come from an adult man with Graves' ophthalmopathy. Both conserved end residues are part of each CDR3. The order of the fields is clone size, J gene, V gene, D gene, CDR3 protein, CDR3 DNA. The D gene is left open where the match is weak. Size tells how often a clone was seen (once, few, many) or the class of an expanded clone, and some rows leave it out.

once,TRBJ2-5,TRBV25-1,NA,CASSLSHNEQYF,TGTGCCAGCAGCCTCTCCCACAATGAGCAGTACTTC
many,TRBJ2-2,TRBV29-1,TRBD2,CSVERGGGTGELFF,TGCAGCGTTGAACGGGGGGGCGGCACCGGGGAGCTGTTTTTT
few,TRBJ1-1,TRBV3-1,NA,CASSQAGQSPEAFF,TGTGCCAGCAGCCAAGCAGGACAATCCCCTGAAGCTTTCTTT
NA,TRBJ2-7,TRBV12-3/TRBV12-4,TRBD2,CAGSVLAGSYEQYF,TGTGCCGGCAGTGTTCTAGCGGGTTCCTACGAGCAGTACTTC
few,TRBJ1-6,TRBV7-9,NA,CASSLPWGLVGKSPLHF,TGTGCCAGCAGCTTACCTTGGGGGCTAGTGGGGAAATCACCCCTCCACTTT
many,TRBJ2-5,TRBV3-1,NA,CASSQPPLGKGWTQYF,TGTGCCAGCAGCCAGCCCCCACTAGGGAAGGGGTGGACCCAGTACTTC
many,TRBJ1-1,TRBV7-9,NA,CASSPDSGVNTEAFF,TGTGCCAGCAGCCCGGACAGTGGGGTGAACACTGAAGCTTTCTTT
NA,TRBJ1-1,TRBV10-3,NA,CAISELRQVNTEAFF,TGTGCCATCAGTGAGTTAAGACAGGTGAACACTGAAGCTTTCTTT
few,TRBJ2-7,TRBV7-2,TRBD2,CASSPEGLAGSEQYF,TGTGCCAGCAGCCCGGAGGGGCTAGCGGGAAGCGAGCAGTACTTC
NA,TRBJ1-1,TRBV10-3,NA,CAISDRLAGVGGGSEAFF,TGTGCCATCAGTGATAGACTAGCGGGAGTGGGCGGAGGTTCTGAAGCTTTCTTT
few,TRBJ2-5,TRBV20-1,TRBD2,CSARGTSGRRIGETQYF,TGCAGTGCTAGGGGGACTAGCGGGAGACGTATCGGAGAGACCCAGTACTTC
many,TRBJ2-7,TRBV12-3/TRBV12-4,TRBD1,CASSWTGAYEQYF,TGTGCCAGCAGCTGGACAGGGGCCTACGAGCAGTACTTC
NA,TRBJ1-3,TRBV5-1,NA,CASSLEGDANSGNTIYF,TGCGCCAGCAGCTTGGAAGGGGACGCTAACTCTGGAAACACCATATATTTT
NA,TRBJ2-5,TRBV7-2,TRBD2,CASSLWAAGLAGVVETQYF,TGTGCCAGCAGTCTGTGGGCAGCGGGACTAGCGGGGGTCGTTGAGACCCAGTACTTC
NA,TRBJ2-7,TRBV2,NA,CASSPEGPKRVAYEQYF,TGTGCCAGCAGTCCCGAGGGCCCGAAACGGGTGGCCTACGAGCAGTACTTC
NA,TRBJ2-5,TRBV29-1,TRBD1,CSSDRGKTQYF,TGCAGCTCGGACAGGGGGAAGACCCAGTACTTC
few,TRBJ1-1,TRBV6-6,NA,CASSYSEVENTEAFF,TGTGCCAGCAGTTACTCGGAGGTAGAAAACACTGAAGCTTTCTTT
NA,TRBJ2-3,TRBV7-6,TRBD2,CASSPPGLAAGGTDTQYF,TGTGCCAGCAGTCCCCCGGGACTAGCGGCAGGCGGCACAGATACGCAGTATTTT
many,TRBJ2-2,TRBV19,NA,CASRQGTNTGELFF,TGTGCCAGTAGGCAAGGGACGAACACCGGGGAGCTGTTTTTT
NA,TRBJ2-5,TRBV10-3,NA,CASRSPDRGWAGGPEDTQYF,TGTGCCAGCAGGTCCCCGGACAGGGGATGGGCGGGGGGGCCCGAAGATACCCAGTACTTC
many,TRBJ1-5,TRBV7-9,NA,CASSAWDTYQPQHF,TGTGCCAGCAGCGCATGGGACACCTATCAGCCCCAGCATTTT
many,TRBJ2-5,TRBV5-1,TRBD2,CATCPGTTHRGETQYF,TGCGCCACCTGCCCAGGGACTACCCACCGAGGAGAGACCCAGTACTTC
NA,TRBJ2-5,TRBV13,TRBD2,CASSSELAGPQETQYF,TGTGCCAGCAGCTCAGAACTAGCGGGGCCCCAAGAGACCCAGTACTTC
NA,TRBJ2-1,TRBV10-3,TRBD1,CAISDFGQGLNEQFF,TGTGCCATCAGTGACTTCGGACAGGGTCTCAATGAGCAGTTCTTC
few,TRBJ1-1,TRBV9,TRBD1,CASTPAGGGTEAFF,TGTGCCAGCACCCCCGCAGGGGGCGGAACTGAAGCTTTCTTT
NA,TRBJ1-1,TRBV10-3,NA,CASSYSFTEAFF,TGTGCCAGCAGTTACTCATTCACTGAAGCTTTCTTT
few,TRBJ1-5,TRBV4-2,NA,CASSQDPGTEPQHF,TGTGCCAGCAGCCAAGATCCAGGGACGGAGCCCCAGCATTTT